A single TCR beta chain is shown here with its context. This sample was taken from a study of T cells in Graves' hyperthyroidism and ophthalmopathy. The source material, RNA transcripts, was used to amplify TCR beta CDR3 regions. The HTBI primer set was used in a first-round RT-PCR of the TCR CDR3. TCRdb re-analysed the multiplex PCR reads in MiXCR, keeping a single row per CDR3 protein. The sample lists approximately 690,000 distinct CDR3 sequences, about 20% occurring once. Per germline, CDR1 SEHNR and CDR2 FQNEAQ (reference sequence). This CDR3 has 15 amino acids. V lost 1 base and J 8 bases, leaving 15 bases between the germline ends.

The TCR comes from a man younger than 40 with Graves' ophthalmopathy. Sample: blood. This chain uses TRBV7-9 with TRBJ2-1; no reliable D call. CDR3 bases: TGTGCCAGCAGCTTAGTACGTGGCGGTCAGCATGAGCAGTTCTTC. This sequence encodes CASSLVRGGQHEQFF.